This TCR beta chain was sequenced during a study of molecular identifiers for immune sequencing clone quantification. Study-level points and caveats: Clone sizes could be underestimated for highly expanded clones when identical TCR molecules share a barcode. The share of molecules held by clones above 20 RNA copies was over 98% in effector cells and under 1% in naive cells.

For this clonotype: Its matching antigen is unknown. One end of the junction is discordant with germline, which a read error may explain.

CDR3 size: 16 residues. The germline V gene encodes CDR1 SGDLS and CDR2 YYNGEE. Generation of bulk TCR libraries relied on previously described methods and listed TCR primers. TCRdb reprocessed the PCR reads via MiXCR and lists one record per CDR3 protein. The table records 88,000 or so distinct CDR3 sequences, about 21% of them present only once. The sequenced sample consisted of naive CD8+ T cells from blood, with Jurkat cell RNA spiked in. Noted subset: FACS-sorted CD8+CD4-CCR7+CD45RA+ naive T cells. The sequence came from a human donor in good health. Some libraries in this study had Jurkat cell RNA spiked in. The chain is built from TRBV9 and TRBJ2-2; TRBD1 matches 10 bases. CDR3 residues: CASSGLPGQGSGEPFF. The DNA of the CDR3 is TGTGCCAGCAGCGGACTACCGGGACAGGGGTCCGGGGAGCCGTTTTTT.